This record covers a single T cell receptor beta chain. The sample originates from a study of blood T cell repertoires in COVID-19. As for the study in general: Researchers got acute and convalescent COVID-19 samples from the United States, Italy and Spain. T cells, B-cell-depleted T cells, or PBMCs provided the cDNA or gDNA that served as material.

Authors' analysis steps: From reference gene primer amplification, estimates of nucleated cell counts were derived. Sequencing used immunoSEQ multiplex PCR; TCRdb keeps in-frame clones, though not all of them. The V and J calls and clone size are taken from that table; D and trimming were inferred from the DNA. Of fewer than 130,000 clones in the sample, around 85% were seen once. The receptor's source is a man between 65 and 85 years old with active or convalescent COVID-19. Sample: peripheral blood.

CDR3 in amino acids: CATSDLTGSDTGELFF. In DNA form, the CDR3 reads TGTGCCACCAGTGATTTGACAGGTTCGGACACCGGGGAGCTGTTTTTT. The chain couples TRBV24-1 to TRBJ2-2; D perhaps matches TRBD1 (5 bases). Germline V CDR1 and CDR2: KGHDR, SFDVKD. V lost 0 bases and J lost 3, with 10 bases in between. The length of the CDR3 is 16 residues.